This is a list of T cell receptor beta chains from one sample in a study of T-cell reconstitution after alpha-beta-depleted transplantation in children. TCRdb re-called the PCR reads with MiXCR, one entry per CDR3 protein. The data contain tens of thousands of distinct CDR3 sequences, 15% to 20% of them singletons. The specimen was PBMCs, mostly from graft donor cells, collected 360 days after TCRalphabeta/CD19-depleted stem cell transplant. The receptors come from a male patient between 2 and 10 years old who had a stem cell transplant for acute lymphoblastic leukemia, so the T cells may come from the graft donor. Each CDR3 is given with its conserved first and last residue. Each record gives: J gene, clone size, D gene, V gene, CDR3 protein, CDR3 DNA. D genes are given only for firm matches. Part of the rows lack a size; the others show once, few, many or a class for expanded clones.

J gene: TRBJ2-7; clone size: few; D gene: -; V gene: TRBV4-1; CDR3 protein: CASSQDGGDSYEQYF; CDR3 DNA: TGCGCCAGCAGCCAAGATGGCGGGGACTCCTACGAGCAGTACTTC
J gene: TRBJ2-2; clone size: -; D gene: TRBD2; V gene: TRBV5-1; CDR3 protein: CASSLWGPGTTTGELFF; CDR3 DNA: TGCGCCAGCAGCTTGTGGGGCCCAGGGACTACGACCGGGGAGCTGTTTTTT
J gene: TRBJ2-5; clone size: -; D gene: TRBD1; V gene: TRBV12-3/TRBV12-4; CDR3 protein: CASSLDRGRGTQYF; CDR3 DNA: TGTGCCAGCAGTTTAGACAGGGGGCGCGGGACCCAGTACTTC
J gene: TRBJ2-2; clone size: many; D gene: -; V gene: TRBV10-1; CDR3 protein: CASRRGAGELFF; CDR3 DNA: TGCGCCAGCAGGAGGGGAGCCGGGGAGCTGTTTTTT
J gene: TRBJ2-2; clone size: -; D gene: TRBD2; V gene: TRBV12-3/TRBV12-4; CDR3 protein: CASSLALGSGRTGELFF; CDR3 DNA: TGTGCCAGCAGTTTAGCGCTTGGTAGCGGGAGAACCGGGGAGCTGTTTTTT
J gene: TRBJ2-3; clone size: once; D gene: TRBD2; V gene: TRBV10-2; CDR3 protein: CATGLAGAGGTQYF; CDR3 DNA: TGCGCCACGGGACTAGCGGGAGCAGGGGGTACGCAGTATTTT
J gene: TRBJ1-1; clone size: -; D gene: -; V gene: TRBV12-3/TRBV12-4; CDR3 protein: CASSLLMNTEAFF; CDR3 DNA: TGTGCCAGCAGTTTGCTTATGAACACTGAAGCTTTCTTT
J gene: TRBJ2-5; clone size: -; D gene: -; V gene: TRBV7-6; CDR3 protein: CASSLGGLALETQYF; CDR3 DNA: TGTGCCAGCAGCTTAGGGGGGCTCGCCCTCGAGACCCAGTACTTC
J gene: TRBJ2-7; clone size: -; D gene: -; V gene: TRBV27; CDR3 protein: CASSSGALDLYEQYF; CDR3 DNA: TGTGCCAGCAGTTCAGGGGCCCTTGACCTCTACGAGCAGTACTTC
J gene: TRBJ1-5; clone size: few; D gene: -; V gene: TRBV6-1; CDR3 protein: CASSQRGLGQPQHF; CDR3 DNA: TGTGCCAGCAGTCAACGGGGCTTGGGCCAGCCCCAGCATTTT
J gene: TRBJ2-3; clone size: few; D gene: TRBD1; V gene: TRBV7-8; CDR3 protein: CASSFKGAEDTQYF; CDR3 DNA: TGTGCCAGCAGCTTTAAGGGGGCGGAAGATACGCAGTATTTT
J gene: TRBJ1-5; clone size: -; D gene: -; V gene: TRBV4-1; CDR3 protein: CASSQVPSRYSNQPQHF; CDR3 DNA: TGCGCCAGCAGCCAAGTCCCGAGCAGGTATAGCAATCAGCCCCAGCATTTT
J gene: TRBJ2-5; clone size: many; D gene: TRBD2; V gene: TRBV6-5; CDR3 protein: CATGPTLAGGGETQYF; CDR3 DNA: TGTGCCACTGGGCCAACTCTAGCGGGAGGGGGGGAGACCCAGTACTTC
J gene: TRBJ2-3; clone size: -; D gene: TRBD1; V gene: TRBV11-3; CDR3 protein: CASSKRQGKGVDTQYF; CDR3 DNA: TGTGCCAGCAGCAAACGACAGGGGAAAGGTGTAGATACGCAGTATTTT
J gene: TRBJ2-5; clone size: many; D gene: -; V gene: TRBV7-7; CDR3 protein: CASSSEVTEETQYF; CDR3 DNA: TGTGCCAGCAGCTCAGAGGTGACAGAAGAGACCCAGTACTTC
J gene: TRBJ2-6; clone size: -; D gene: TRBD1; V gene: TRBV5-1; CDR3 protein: CASSVLQGAGANVLTF; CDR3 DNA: TGCGCCAGCAGCGTTCTACAGGGGGCTGGGGCCAACGTCCTGACTTTC
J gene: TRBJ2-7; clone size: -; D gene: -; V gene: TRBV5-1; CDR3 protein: CASSLAGTNIYEQYF; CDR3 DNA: TGCGCCAGCAGCTTGGCCGGGACCAACATCTACGAGCAGTACTTC
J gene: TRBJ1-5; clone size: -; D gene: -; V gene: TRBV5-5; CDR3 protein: CASSLARGGGTSNQPQHF; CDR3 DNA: TGTGCCAGCAGCTTGGCAAGGGGGGGAGGGACGAGCAATCAGCCCCAGCATTTT
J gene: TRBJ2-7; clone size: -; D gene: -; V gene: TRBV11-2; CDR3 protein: CASSFRGDHLGDEQYF; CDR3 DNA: TGTGCCAGCAGCTTTCGGGGCGACCACTTAGGGGACGAGCAGTACTTC
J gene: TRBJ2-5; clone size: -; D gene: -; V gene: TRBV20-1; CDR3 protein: CSADYQETQYF; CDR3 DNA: TGCAGTGCCGACTATCAAGAGACCCAGTACTTC
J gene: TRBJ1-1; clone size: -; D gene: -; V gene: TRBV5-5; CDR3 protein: CASSFRFTNTEAFF; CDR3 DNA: TGTGCCAGCAGCTTTAGGTTCACGAACACTGAAGCTTTCTTT
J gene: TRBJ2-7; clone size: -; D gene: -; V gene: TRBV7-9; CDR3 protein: CASSLTGPDEQYF; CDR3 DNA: TGTGCCAGCAGCTTAACGGGGCCGGACGAGCAGTACTTC